Listed here are 24 T cell receptor beta chains from one sample, sequenced in a study of T-cell reconstitution after alpha-beta-depleted transplantation in children (dated by TCRdb to the mid-2010s). The library was produced with PCR. Instrument on record: Illumina HiSeq 2500. To normalize quantification of the TCRbeta repertoire, the TCR libraries were built with molecular barcoding that relied on unique molecular identifiers. TCRdb itself trimmed the public reads at Q25 with fastp, ran MiXCR and retained productive beta chains. Rows with a matching CDR3 protein are joined into one entry that keeps the most common DNA and genes. The sample yields almost 600,000 distinct CDR3 sequences; more than 20% were counted once. Under 45% of the sample belongs to the ten largest clones. The treatment or condition label here, explained by the study, means: allogeneic hematopoietic cell transplantation with graft depleted of TCRalphabeta T cells and CD19 B cells.

The specimen comprised PBMCs, sampled before TCRalphabeta/CD19-depleted stem cell transplant. Receptors were obtained from a boy in the first two years of life with Wiskott-Aldrich syndrome, due to receive a stem cell transplant.

This clonotype was seen a handful of times. J is TRBJ2-1 and V is TRBV3-1, with 7 bases matching TRBD1. The J segment lost 1 base and the V segment lost 4 bases, leaving 4 bases of the junction unmatched. The CDR3 contains 15 residues. The germline V gene has CDR1 LGHDT and CDR2 YNNKEL (reference sequence). The CDR3 reads CASSLGGQSYNEQFF. The CDR3 DNA sequence: TGTGCCAGCAGCCTAGGGGGACAGTCCTACAATGAGCAGTTCTTC.

This clonotype has only a few counts. This sequence joins TRBV7-2 and TRBJ2-3, with a possible D match to TRBD2 (6 bases). CDR3 length equals 17 residues. Trimming took 0 bases from V and 0 from J, leaving 13 bases between them. The germline CDR1 and CDR2 sequences are SGHTA and FQGNSA. CDR3 amino acids: CASSLAVGGTSTDTQYF. The DNA for the CDR3 is TGTGCCAGCAGCTTAGCCGTAGGCGGGACCAGCACAGATACGCAGTATTTT.

The V and J genes are TRBV20-1 and TRBJ1-2, with D tentatively TRBD1 (6 bases). The CDR3 loop spans 16 amino acids. Trimming stripped 1 base from V and 7 bases from J, with 22 bases between. Germline V gives CDR1 DFQATT, CDR2 SNEGSKA (reference sequence). CDR3 amino acids: CSARAPGTSPSFGYTF. The CDR3 DNA follows: TGCAGTGCTAGAGCCCCGGGGACATCCCCTAGTTTTGGCTACACCTTC.

The J gene is TRBJ1-1, the V gene TRBV3-1; D gene ambiguous. Trimming removed 5 bases at V and 1 base at J, with 8 bases between. Germline-derived CDR1 and CDR2 are LGHDT and YNNKEL (reference sequence). The CDR3 spans 13 residues. CDR3 sequence reads: CASSSTPNTEAFF. In DNA, the CDR3 is TGTGCCAGCAGCAGTACCCCGAACACTGAAGCTTTCTTT.

The rearrangement uses TRBV29-1 and TRBJ2-1; 12 bases align to TRBD2. The CDR3 contains 15 residues. Losses at the gene ends were 7 bases for V and 4 bases for J; bases not matched to a gene: 8. Germline V gene lookup returns CDR1 SQVTM and CDR2 ANQGSEA. The CDR3 nucleotides read TGCAGCGCCACCCGGACTAGCGGGACTTACAATGAGCAGTTCTTC. Its protein is CSATRTSGTYNEQFF.

In nucleotides, the CDR3 is TGCAGCGTAATTCGAGGGGATGCCGGCGAGCAGTACTTC. Translating it yields CSVIRGDAGEQYF. This chain links TRBV29-1 with TRBJ2-7; D is possibly TRBD1 or TRBD2 (5 bases each). Looked up from germline, CDR1 is SQVTM and CDR2 is ANQGSEA. Deletions cut 6 bases from V and 6 bases from J, with 18 bases between. The CDR3 covers 13 residues.

The sample holds a few counts of this clonotype. The chain links TRBV11-2 to TRBJ2-2, with 8 bases identical to TRBD1. The CDR3 is 15 amino acids. CDR1 and CDR2 from the germline V gene are SGHAT and FQNNGV. V lost 4 bases and J lost 6; bases outside the gene matches: 7. The CDR3 region has the DNA TGTGCCAGCAGCTGGGGGACAGGTGCGGCCGGGGAGCTGTTTTTT. It translates to CASSWGTGAAGELFF. Full variable domain (missing parts from reference TRBV11-2 and TRBJ2-2): EAGVAQSPRYKIIEKRQSVAFWCNPISGHATLYWYQQILGQGPKLLIQFQNNGVVDDSQLPKDRFSAERLKGVDSTLKIQPAKLEDSAVYLCASSWGTGAAGELFFGEGSRLTVL.

The rearrangement uses TRBV9 and TRBJ2-7; 7 bases line up with TRBD1. Losses at the gene ends were 4 bases for V and 3 bases for J; bases not matched to a gene: 16. The CDR3 has 17 residues. Germline lookup yields CDR1 SGDLS and CDR2 YYNGEE. The CDR3 nucleotides read TGTGCCAGCAGCCAGACTGATGGGACAGAGCTGCACTACGAGCAGTACTTC. As protein: CASSQTDGTELHYEQYF. Complete variable domain (other parts from reference TRBV9 and TRBJ2-7): DSGVTQTPKHLITATGQRVTLRCSPRSGDLSVYWYQQSLDQGLQFLIQYYNGEERAKGNILERFSAQQFPDLHSELNLSSLELGDSALYFCASSQTDGTELHYEQYFGPGTRLTVT.

The chain joins TRBV9 to TRBJ2-2, with D perhaps TRBD1 or TRBD2 (5 bases each). The CDR3 consists of 14 residues. V gave up 4 bases and J gave up 7 bases, with 14 bases separating them. Germline CDR1 and CDR2: SGDLS and YYNGEE. The CDR3 DNA reads as TGTGCCAGCAGCCTGGGACGGGGCGGCGGGGAGCTGTTTTTT. Translating it yields CASSLGRGGGELFF.

V and J are TRBV5-1 and TRBJ2-3; TRBD2 matches at 8 bases. CDR1 SGHRS and CDR2 YFSETQ come from the germline V gene. Unmatched junction bases numbered 8, after V lost 4 bases and J lost 4 bases. The CDR3 loop spans 15 amino acids. For the CDR3, the DNA is TGCGCCAGCAGCCTTATACTAGCGGACCCAGATACGCAGTATTTT. Encoded protein: CASSLILADPDTQYF.

This clonotype was counted only a few times. V usage is TRBV12-3 or TRBV12-4 and J usage is TRBJ2-5; 8 bases fit TRBD2. The V gene end was trimmed by 2 bases and the J gene end by 9 bases; junction bases not matched to a gene: 11. The CDR3 has 15 amino acids. Here the CDR3 reads CASSLLLAGAGAQYF. CDR3 sequence (DNA): TGTGCCAGCAGTTTACTTCTAGCGGGTGCCGGGGCCCAGTACTTC.

This clonotype showed up just a few times. The chain couples TRBV27 to TRBJ2-5, with D maybe TRBD1 (5 bases). Trimming removed 5 bases from V and 2 bases from J, with 21 bases in between. Germline values: CDR1 MNHEY, CDR2 SMNVEV (reference sequence). The CDR3 covers 17 residues. This CDR3 is CASSPYRSTDVQETQYF. Written as DNA, the CDR3 is TGTGCCAGCAGTCCCTATAGATCGACAGATGTACAAGAGACCCAGTACTTC.

In this sample, this clonotype turned up a few times. In DNA form, the CDR3 reads TGTGCCATCAGTAACAGGGGGAACACTGAAGCTTTCTTT. It translates to CAISNRGNTEAFF. The chain has TRBV10-3 and TRBJ1-1; 7 positions agree with TRBD1. Germline V gene lookup returns CDR1 ENHRY and CDR2 SYGVKD. The CDR3 covers 13 residues. After removal of 5 bases from V and 1 base from J, the junction contained 1 base not matched to a gene.

This clonotype was detected only a few times. The chain has TRBV28 and TRBJ2-5, with a possible D match to TRBD1 (6 bases). The CDR3 is made up of 16 amino acids. CDR1 is MDHEN and CDR2 is SYDVKM in the germline V gene. V lost 6 bases and J 2 bases, leaving 19 bases between the germline ends. The CDR3 loop reads CASSLGGGGLQETQYF. CDR3 coding DNA: TGTGCCAGCAGCCTCGGAGGTGGGGGCCTACAAGAGACCCAGTACTTC.

CDR3 amino acids: CSASGLAGAISTDTQYF. The CDR3 DNA sequence: TGCAGTGCTAGCGGACTAGCGGGAGCCATAAGCACAGATACGCAGTATTTT. The chain has TRBV20-1 and TRBJ2-3; 13 bases align to TRBD2. The J segment lost 0 bases and the V segment lost 3 bases, leaving 6 bases of the junction unmatched. There are 17 residues in the CDR3. Germline V gene data show CDR1 as DFQATT and CDR2 as SNEGSKA (reference sequence).

Only a few counts were recorded for this clonotype. The genes are TRBV18 and TRBJ1-6; no clear D. V dropped 1 base and J dropped 7 bases, with 11 bases sitting between them. The germline gives CDR1 KGHSH, CDR2 LQKENI. The CDR3 spans 15 residues. The CDR3 protein is CASSPLDRDNSPLHF. DNA of the CDR3: TGTGCCAGCTCACCACTTGACCGAGACAATTCACCCCTCCACTTT.

The rearrangement joins TRBV4-1 to TRBJ2-7; TRBD2 aligns across 14 bases. Germline-derived CDR1 and CDR2 are MGHRA and YSYEKL. The CDR3 has 16 residues. Trimming at V came to 1 base and at J to 6 bases, leaving 5 bases not matched to a gene. CDR3 sequence (DNA): TGCGCCAGCAGCCAAGCGGGACTAGCGGGAGTATCCGAGCAGTACTTC. It is translated as CASSQAGLAGVSEQYF.

The chain has TRBV20-1 and TRBJ2-6; D call uncertain. Germline-derived CDR1 and CDR2 are DFQATT and SNEGSKA (reference sequence). The CDR3 totals 14 residues. Trimming cost V 6 bases and J 1 base, with 10 bases left between them. CDR3 loop: CSASRASGANVLTF. The CDR3 nucleotides read TGCAGTGCCAGTCGCGCATCTGGGGCCAACGTCCTGACTTTC.

The chain couples TRBV10-3 to TRBJ2-1, with D perhaps matching TRBD1 (5 bases). The V gene lost 6 bases and the J gene lost 12 bases, with 12 bases spanning the gap. This CDR3 has 11 residues. CDR1 is ENHRY and CDR2 is SYGVKD in the germline V gene. CDR3 in amino acids: CAIRNQGGQFF. The CDR3 coding sequence is TGTGCCATCAGAAATCAGGGTGGGCAGTTCTTC.

The chain combines TRBV2 with TRBJ2-5; no clear D. The germline V gene has CDR1 SNHLY and CDR2 FYNNEI. The length of the CDR3 is 16 residues. Trimming left V 4 bases short and J 4 bases short, with 19 bases between. The CDR3 is CASSGSGSKVLETQYF. CDR3 nucleotide sequence: TGTGCCAGCAGTGGGAGTGGGTCCAAAGTCTTAGAGACCCAGTACTTC.

This clonotype was seen only a few times. This chain connects TRBV5-1 to TRBJ2-1; 10 positions agree with TRBD2. This CDR3 is 17 amino acids long. J gave up 7 bases and V 4 bases, and 14 bases lay outside the gene matches. The germline V gene encodes CDR1 SGHRS and CDR2 YFSETQ. The CDR3 is CASSPKTGLAVGNEQFF. In DNA, the CDR3 is TGCGCCAGCAGCCCGAAGACAGGACTAGCGGTCGGGAATGAGCAGTTCTTC.

This clonotype was seen a handful of times. V usage is TRBV27 and J usage is TRBJ1-5; possible D gene TRBD1, 5 bases. The CDR3 has 13 amino acids. The V end was cut by 3 bases, the J end by 6 bases, with 9 bases between. Germline V gives CDR1 MNHEY, CDR2 SMNVEV (reference sequence). The CDR3 sequence: CASSFQGGQPQHF. In DNA form, the CDR3 reads TGTGCCAGCAGTTTCCAGGGAGGTCAGCCCCAGCATTTT.

This chain uses TRBV29-1 with TRBJ1-1; D perhaps matches TRBD1 (5 bases). CDR3 length equals 12 residues. From germline, CDR1 is SQVTM and CDR2 ANQGSEA. Trimming stripped 5 bases from V and 1 base from J, with 8 bases between. CDR3 coding DNA: TGCAGCGTTACCGGACAGAACACTGAAGCTTTCTTT. Protein: CSVTGQNTEAFF.

The V gene is TRBV5-1, the J gene TRBJ1-6, with D perhaps TRBD1 (6 bases). There are 17 residues in the CDR3. The germline V gene has CDR1 SGHRS and CDR2 YFSETQ. V was cut by 4 bases and J by 8 bases, with 22 bases left in between. The CDR3 DNA reads TGCGCCAGCAGCCTATCCCGTCGGCGGGGGGGCGATTCACCCCTCCACTTT. Translating gives CASSLSRRRGGDSPLHF.